This T cell receptor beta chain was found in a study of blood T cell repertoires in COVID-19. Background on the study: Acute and convalescent COVID-19 samples came from the United States, Italy and Spain. PBMCs, B-cell-depleted T cells, or T cells provided the cDNA or gDNA that made up the material.

Methods used by the authors: Reference gene primer amplification gave nucleated cell count estimates. Clones were read by immunoSEQ multiplex PCR, and TCRdb kept only the in-frame ones, dropping some. The D gene and trimming were derived from the DNA, and the V and J assignments and clone size from that table. Of approximately 200,000 clones in the sample, around 83% are singletons; the top ten hold just under 7.5%. The junction had 12 bases not matched to a gene; V was cut back by 4 bases and J by 7 bases. CDR3 length equals 16 residues. From germline, CDR1 is MDHEN and CDR2 SYDVKM. The chain is built from TRBV28 and TRBJ1-4; 7 bases are shared with TRBD1. The sequenced material came from peripheral blood. The origin of this receptor is a woman aged 45-65 years with acute or convalescent COVID-19. The chain's CDR3 is CASSSDTGALGEKLFF. The CDR3 nucleotides are TGTGCCAGCAGTTCTGACACAGGGGCCCTAGGTGAAAAACTGTTTTTT.